The 12 T cell receptor beta chains below come from one sample, sequenced in a study of T cell responses to AZD1222 COVID-19 vaccine. Profiling relied on immunoSEQ multiplex PCR, and the TCRdb table lists in-frame clones only, not all of them. The table records 130,000 to 150,000 clones, approximately 93% of them present only once. Sequencing was performed on peripheral blood, taken after recovery from COVID-19. The source of these receptors is an adult who had recovered from COVID-19.

A remark on this clone: Other DNA sequences in this specimen translate into the identical CDR3. V gene TRBV28 combines with J gene TRBJ2-5; TRBD1 agrees at 8 bases. Looked up from germline, CDR1 is MDHEN and CDR2 is SYDVKM. The V gene end was trimmed by 3 bases and the J gene end by 2 bases; junction bases not matched to a gene: 5. The CDR3 has 15 amino acids. DNA of the CDR3: TGTGCCAGCAGTTTGGGGACAGGATTACAAGAGACCCAGTACTTC. Encoded protein: CASSLGTGLQETQYF. The full variable domain, its missing parts supplied by reference TRBV28 and TRBJ2-5, is DVKVTQSSRYLVKRTGEKVFLECVQDMDHENMFWYRQDPGLGLRLIYFSYDVKMKEKGDIPEGYSVSREKKERFSLILESASTNQTSMYLCASSLGTGLQETQYFGPGTRLLVL.

The chain joins TRBV7-9 to TRBJ1-2; D unclear. Per germline, CDR1 SEHNR and CDR2 FQNEAQ (reference sequence). With 1 base removed from V and 2 bases from J, the gap between germline ends came to 11 bases. CDR3 size: 15 residues. The CDR3 protein is CASSLGRADNYGYTF. The CDR3, as DNA: TGTGCCAGCAGCTTAGGGCGGGCAGACAACTATGGCTACACCTTC. Looking up the rest from reference TRBV7-9 and TRBJ1-2 gives the full variable domain: DTGVSQNPRHKITKRGQNVTFRCDPISEHNRLYWYRQTLGQGPEFLTYFQNEAQLEKSRLLSDRFSAERPKGSFSTLEIQRTEQGDSAMYLCASSLGRADNYGYTFGSGTRLTVV.

The V gene is TRBV28, the J gene TRBJ2-5, with a possible D match to TRBD2 (5 bases). The CDR3 is 12 residues long. Trimming removed 4 bases at V and 5 bases at J, with 8 bases between. Per germline, CDR1 MDHEN and CDR2 SYDVKM. For the CDR3, the DNA is TGTGCCAGCAGTTCATCGGGGGAGACCCAGTACTTC. It is translated as CASSSSGETQYF.

V is TRBV28 and J is TRBJ1-1, with a tentative D call TRBD1 (5 bases). The CDR3 spans 17 residues. The germline gives CDR1 MDHEN, CDR2 SYDVKM. Trimming took 3 bases from V and 1 from J, leaving 18 bases between them. Here the CDR3 DNA reads TGTGCCAGCAGTTTGAGAAGGGGTCGTCAAAAGAACACTGAAGCTTTCTTT. It translates to CASSLRRGRQKNTEAFF.

V and J are TRBV7-9 and TRBJ2-1; 10 nucleotides match TRBD2. V was pared by 0 bases and J by 8 bases, with 13 bases of the junction left unmatched. Germline V gene lookup returns CDR1 SEHNR and CDR2 FQNEAQ (reference sequence). The CDR3 consists of 18 residues. In DNA, the CDR3 is TGTGCCAGCAGCTTAGCGCGAACTAGCGGGACGAGGGGCCATGAGCAGTTCTTC. Protein sequence: CASSLARTSGTRGHEQFF. Using reference TRBV7-9 and TRBJ2-1 for the parts outside the CDR3, the full variable domain is DTGVSQNPRHKITKRGQNVTFRCDPISEHNRLYWYRQTLGQGPEFLTYFQNEAQLEKSRLLSDRFSAERPKGSFSTLEIQRTEQGDSAMYLCASSLARTSGTRGHEQFFGPGTRLTVL.

The rearrangement links TRBV28 to TRBJ2-7, with 9 bases fitting TRBD1. V trimming: 5 bases; J trimming: 7 bases; junction bases outside the gene matches: 30. This CDR3 has 21 residues. Germline lookup yields CDR1 MDHEN and CDR2 SYDVKM. CDR3 in amino acids: CASSPFPLDRDREERLAEQYF. The CDR3 DNA reads as TGTGCCAGCAGTCCATTTCCGTTAGACCGGGACAGGGAAGAACGTCTCGCAGAGCAGTACTTC.

This chain connects TRBV28 to TRBJ1-2; D unclear. The V gene lost 8 bases and the J gene lost 8 bases, with 15 bases spanning the gap. The CDR3 length is 12 residues. Germline V CDR1 and CDR2: MDHEN, SYDVKM. The DNA of the CDR3 is TGTGCCAGCCTGACAAGTCCGGAGGGCTACACCTTC. It codes for CASLTSPEGYTF.

This chain connects TRBV27 to TRBJ2-1; D might be TRBD2 (6 bases). CDR3 length: 13 residues. V was shortened by 8 bases and J by 9 bases, with 17 bases between the two germline ends. CDR1 and CDR2 from the germline V gene are MNHEY and SMNVEV (reference sequence). CDR3 sequence: CASCYGGRSEQFF. For the CDR3, the DNA is TGTGCCAGCTGTTACGGGGGACGGAGTGAGCAGTTCTTC.

The chain links TRBV6-1 to TRBJ1-1; maybe TRBD1 (6 bases). Germline CDR1 MNHNS, CDR2 SASEGT. V lost 2 bases, J lost 6 bases, and 13 bases lay in between. The CDR3 has 14 amino acids. CDR3 sequence reads: CASSEMYRDPEAFF. As DNA, the CDR3 is TGTGCCAGCAGTGAAATGTACAGGGACCCTGAAGCTTTCTTT.

The chain recombines TRBV5-1 with TRBJ1-3, with D unresolved. This CDR3 comprises 13 residues. V was shortened by 2 bases and J by 4 bases, with 7 bases between the two germline ends. CDR1 SGHRS and CDR2 YFSETQ come from the germline V gene. CDR3 residues: CASSFAFGNTIYF. CDR3 sequence (DNA): TGCGCCAGCAGCTTTGCGTTCGGAAACACCATATATTTT.

The gene calls are TRBV20-1 and TRBJ2-1, with 7 bases lining up with TRBD2. This CDR3 has 15 amino acids. Per germline, CDR1 DFQATT and CDR2 SNEGSKA (reference sequence). V lost 3 bases and J lost 5; bases outside the gene matches: 10. The CDR3 nucleotides are TGCAGTGCTAGTCACGGACTAGTCATCAACAATGAGCAGTTCTTC. As protein: CSASHGLVINNEQFF.

This rearrangement joins TRBV28 to TRBJ1-6; D unclear. CDR1 and CDR2 from the germline V gene are MDHEN and SYDVKM. This CDR3 has 16 amino acids. V gave up 6 bases and J gave up 9 bases, with 21 bases separating them. CDR3: CASSPPLVSLTSPLHF. Here the CDR3 DNA reads TGTGCCAGCAGCCCCCCTCTAGTCAGCCTGACTTCACCCCTCCACTTT.